Listed here is a single T cell receptor beta chain. Per the study methods: Amplification of reference gene primers was used by the study to estimate nucleated cell counts. Libraries were prepared by immunoSEQ multiplex PCR; TCRdb keeps only in-frame clonotypes and omits some of them. The V and J calls and clone size are taken from that table; D and trimming were inferred from the DNA. The sample holds 150,000 or so clones, 86% seen once. These data originate in a study of blood T cell repertoires in COVID-19. Turning to the study itself: Collection of acute and convalescent COVID-19 samples took place in the United States, Italy and Spain. From T cells, B-cell-depleted T cells, or PBMCs came the material, which was cDNA or gDNA.

Germline-derived CDR1 and CDR2 are SGHRS and YFSETQ. The length of the CDR3 is 13 residues. Trimming pared 1 base from V and 7 bases from J, leaving 11 bases between. The sequence was obtained from a man aged 60-69 years with acute or convalescent COVID-19. This sequence joins TRBV5-1 and TRBJ1-2; D is perhaps TRBD1 (6 bases). The specimen was peripheral blood. CDR3 in DNA: TGCGCCAGCAGCTTGATGGACAGCACTGGCTACACCTTC. It is translated as CASSLMDSTGYTF.